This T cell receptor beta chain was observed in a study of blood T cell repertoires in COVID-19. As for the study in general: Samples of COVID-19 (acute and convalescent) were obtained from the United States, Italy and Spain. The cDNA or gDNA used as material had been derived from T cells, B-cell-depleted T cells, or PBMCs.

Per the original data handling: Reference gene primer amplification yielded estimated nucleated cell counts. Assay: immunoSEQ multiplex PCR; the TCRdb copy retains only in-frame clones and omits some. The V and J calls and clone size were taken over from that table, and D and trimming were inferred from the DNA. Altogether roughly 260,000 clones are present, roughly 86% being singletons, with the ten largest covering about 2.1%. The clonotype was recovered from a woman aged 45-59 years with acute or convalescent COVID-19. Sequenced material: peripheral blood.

DNA for the CDR3: TGTGCCACCAATGGACAGTACAATGAGCAGTTCTTC. Translation gives CATNGQYNEQFF. This chain links TRBV24-1 with TRBJ2-1; D might be TRBD1 (6 bases). Germline V gene sequence: CDR1 KGHDR, CDR2 SFDVKD. The ends were cut back, 8 bases at V and 4 bases at J, with 8 bases in the middle. This CDR3 has 12 residues.